A single sample gave rise to the 14 T cell receptor beta chains below, sequenced in a study of shared clonotypes between healthy human individuals. The repertoire was sequenced with immunoSEQ multiplex PCR; TCRdb's copy has only in-frame clones and lacks some. The sample yields about 100,000 clones, about 45% seen once. Sequenced sample: PBMCs. The source is a woman between 40 and 55 years old in good health. Some clones in this sample may be carry-over from other donors' samples.

The chain joins TRBV30 to TRBJ1-2, with a possible D match to TRBD1 (6 bases). The CDR3 consists of 13 residues. The V gene's germline CDR1 is GTSNPN and CDR2 SVGIG (reference sequence). The ends were cut back, 5 bases at V and 1 base at J, with 11 bases in the middle. In DNA form, the CDR3 reads TGTGCCTGGTCAACAGGGAGTAACTATGGCTACACCTTC. Amino acids: CAWSTGSNYGYTF.

The chain couples TRBV2 to TRBJ1-6; D is possibly TRBD1 (6 bases). CDR3 size: 14 residues. V lost 6 bases and J lost 10, with 16 bases in between. CDR1 and CDR2 from the germline V gene are SNHLY and FYNNEI. The chain's CDR3 is CASRNRDIGSPLHF. The CDR3 region has the DNA TGTGCCAGCAGGAACCGGGACATCGGATCACCCCTCCACTTT. The full variable domain, in which reference TRBV2 and TRBJ1-6 provide the parts outside the CDR3, is EPEVTQTPSHQVTQMGQEVILRCVPISNHLYFYWYRQILGQKVEFLVSFYNNEISEKSEIFDDQFSVERPDGSNFTLKIRSTKLEDSAMYFCASRNRDIGSPLHFGNGTRLTVT.

This clone was observed at least ten times. The chain carries TRBV5-6 and TRBJ1-6; D perhaps matches TRBD1 (6 bases). Per the germline V gene, CDR1 is SGHDT and CDR2 is YYEEEE. There are 15 residues in the CDR3. Between the trimmed V and J ends, which lost 2 bases and 10 bases, there was a span of 16 bases. The CDR3 sequence is CASSFQTGQASPLHF. The CDR3 region has the DNA TGTGCCAGCAGCTTCCAGACAGGCCAAGCGTCACCCCTCCACTTT.

This clone has only a few counts. This chain connects TRBV18 to TRBJ2-1; no reliable D call. The CDR3 contains 12 residues. Trimming took 3 bases from V and 7 from J, leaving 7 bases between them. Germline V gene data show CDR1 as KGHSH and CDR2 as LQKENI. The CDR3 nucleotides are TGTGCCAGCTCACCCGACGGTAATGAGCAGTTCTTC. Translation: CASSPDGNEQFF.

This chain links TRBV5-6 with TRBJ1-2; D perhaps matches TRBD1 (6 bases). V shed 2 bases and J shed 7 bases, with 12 bases lying between them. Germline CDR1 SGHDT, CDR2 YYEEEE. This CDR3 region has 13 residues. CDR3 DNA sequence: TGTGCCAGCAGCTTCGGGGACATCGGTGGCTACACCTTC. Encoded protein: CASSFGDIGGYTF.

This clone was recorded a few times. This sample includes further DNA sequences coding for the same CDR3. The rearrangement links TRBV30 to TRBJ2-7; 7 nucleotides align to TRBD1. With 2 bases clipped from V and 5 bases from J, the junction kept 3 bases outside the gene matches. Germline V gene lookup returns CDR1 GTSNPN and CDR2 SVGIG (reference sequence). The CDR3 totals 12 residues. This chain's CDR3 is CAWSPTGDEQYF. In nucleotides, the CDR3 is TGTGCCTGGAGTCCAACAGGGGACGAGCAGTACTTC.

To note about this clone: A junction end diverges from the germline sequence, so it may reflect a read error. The chain has TRBV7-9 and TRBJ1-2; unclear D gene. Germline V lookup: CDR1 SEHNR, CDR2 FQNEAQ (reference sequence). This CDR3 is built from 12 residues. The CDR3 DNA sequence: TGTGCTAGCAACCAGGACCTTCCGTTCGGCACCTTC. Amino acids: CASNQDLPFGTF.

This clone was observed a few times. The chain carries TRBV27 and TRBJ2-1; D is unclear. Trimming pared 0 bases from V and 2 bases from J, leaving 11 bases between. CDR1 is MNHEY, CDR2 SMNVEV, per germline (reference sequence). This CDR3 contains 16 residues. DNA of the CDR3: TGTGCCAGCAGTTTATCGAATAATCCCGCCTACAATGAGCAGTTCTTC. Protein: CASSLSNNPAYNEQFF.

V usage is TRBV6-1 and J usage is TRBJ2-7; the D gene is possibly TRBD2 (6 bases). The V gene's germline CDR1 is MNHNS and CDR2 SASEGT. The CDR3 is made up of 14 amino acids. Trimming stripped 7 bases from V and 2 bases from J, with 15 bases between. The CDR3 protein is CASTDMGGTYEQYF. The CDR3 region has the DNA TGTGCCAGCACCGACATGGGAGGTACCTACGAGCAGTACTTC.

In regard to this clone: A much larger clone lies one base from this, so it may be a read error. The rearrangement uses TRBV6-1 and TRBJ2-7, with D possibly TRBD2 on 5 matching bases. The CDR3 length is 15 residues. The V end was cut by 4 bases, the J end by 0 bases, with 13 bases between. Germline values: CDR1 MNHNS, CDR2 SASEGT. The CDR3 DNA sequence: TGTGCCAGCAGTGGAGAGGGCATTTCCTCCTACGAGCAGTACTTC. As protein: CASSGEGISSYEQYF.

Turning to this clone: An end of the junction does not agree with germline; a read error may underlie this. The V and J genes are TRBV6-5 and TRBJ1-3; unclear D gene. Germline CDR1 is MNHEY and CDR2 is SVGAGI. The CDR3 spans 14 residues. This chain's CDR3 is CASSSSSTPSKLDF. The CDR3 DNA reads as TGTGCCAGCAGTTCCAGCTCGACGCCTTCCAAGTTGGATTTT.

The table lists this clone with many counts. This rearrangement joins TRBV30 to TRBJ2-1; perhaps TRBD2 as D (6 bases). The V end was cut by 0 bases, the J end by 6 bases, with 21 bases between. Per the germline V gene, CDR1 is GTSNPN and CDR2 is SVGIG (reference sequence). This CDR3 contains 17 residues. CDR3 protein: CAWSVYPPVEGFNEQFF. The CDR3 nucleotides read TGTGCCTGGAGTGTATACCCCCCTGTGGAGGGGTTCAATGAGCAGTTCTTC.

This clone was seen many times. This chain connects TRBV20-1 to TRBJ1-4, with unresolved D. Deletions cut 7 bases from V and 8 bases from J, with 11 bases between. The CDR3 is 11 amino acids. Germline CDR1 DFQATT, CDR2 SNEGSKA (reference sequence). This CDR3 reads CSVMKQEKLFF. CDR3 nucleotide sequence: TGCAGTGTGATGAAACAGGAAAAACTGTTTTTT.

On this clone itself: A read error may produce the germline difference seen at one junction end. The chain has TRBV18 and TRBJ2-1; the D is unclear. Germline V CDR1 and CDR2: KGHSH, LQKENI. The CDR3 consists of 14 residues. As DNA, the CDR3 is TGTGTCAGCTCACCAGAGGCAGGTACCAATGAGCAGTTCTTC. As protein: CVSSPEAGTNEQFF.